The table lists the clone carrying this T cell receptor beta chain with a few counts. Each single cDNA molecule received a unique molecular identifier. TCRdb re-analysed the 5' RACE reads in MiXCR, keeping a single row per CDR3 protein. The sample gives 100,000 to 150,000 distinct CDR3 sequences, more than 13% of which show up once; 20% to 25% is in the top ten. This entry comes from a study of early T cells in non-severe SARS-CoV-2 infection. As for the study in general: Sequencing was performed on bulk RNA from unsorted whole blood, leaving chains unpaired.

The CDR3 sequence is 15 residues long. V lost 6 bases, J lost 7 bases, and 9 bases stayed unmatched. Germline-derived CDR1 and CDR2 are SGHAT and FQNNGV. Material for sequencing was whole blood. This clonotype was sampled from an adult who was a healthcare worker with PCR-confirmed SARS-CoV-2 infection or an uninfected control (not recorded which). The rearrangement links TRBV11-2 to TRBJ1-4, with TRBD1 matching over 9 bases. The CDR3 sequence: CASSFRDRVGEKLFF. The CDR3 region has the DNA TGTGCCAGCAGTTTTCGGGACAGGGTTGGTGAAAAACTGTTTTTT.